This T cell receptor beta chain was documented in a study of T cells after yellow fever vaccination. Regarding the study as a whole: The study found a weaker secondary response that peaked faster, day 5 versus 15. The appearance of a small share of clonotypes in both CD4 and CD8 compartments was observed.

Of note for this clonotype: Its specificity is not known.

TCRdb re-called the 5' RACE reads through MiXCR, storing one row per CDR3 protein. The table lists 120,000 or so distinct CDR3 sequences, about 8.2% of them singletons, with 30% to 50% in the top ten. This clonotype was sampled from a man younger than 35 who received the YFV17D yellow fever vaccine. The material was CD8+ T cells sorted from PBMCs, obtained on the day of the yellow fever booster vaccination.

The CDR3 loop reads CASSLIGAGRDEQFF. The CDR3 DNA reads TGTGCCAGCAGCTTGATTGGGGCCGGTCGGGATGAGCAGTTCTTC. The V gene is TRBV7-9, the J gene TRBJ2-1; weak D call: TRBD1 (5 bases). Germline V gene data show CDR1 as SEHNR and CDR2 as FQNEAQ (reference sequence). V dropped 3 bases and J dropped 8 bases, with 17 bases sitting between them. The CDR3 consists of 15 residues.